These 2 T cell receptor beta chains were sequenced from one sample in a study of a mutant IDH1 vaccine in newly diagnosed glioma. The antigens of these receptors remain unknown. Sequencing used immunoSEQ multiplex PCR; TCRdb keeps in-frame clones, though not all of them. Here the sample spans 45,000 or so clones, around nine tenths being singletons. Time point described: week 35, safety follow-up. Topical imiquimod accompanied each vaccine dose, which consisted of 300 ug of mutant IDH1 20-mer peptide. Specimen: PBMCs, collected from a glioma patient whose treatment included an IDH1 peptide vaccine. The receptors come from a woman in her thirties or forties with glioma.

The rearrangement joins TRBV30 to TRBJ2-7; 9 bases fit TRBD2. J lost 6 bases, V lost 3 bases, and 6 bases had no gene match. CDR3 length: 13 amino acids. Germline V gene sequence: CDR1 GTSNPN, CDR2 SVGIG (reference sequence). CDR3 sequence (DNA): TGTGCCTGGAGGGGCGGGAGGGCCCTCGAGCAGTACTTC. Encoded protein: CAWRGGRALEQYF.

The chain has TRBV7-2 and TRBJ1-1, with 8 bases that match TRBD1. Unmatched junction bases numbered 10, after V lost 3 bases and J lost 1 base. The CDR3 has 17 amino acids. Germline V gives CDR1 SGHTA, CDR2 FQGNSA. The CDR3 is CASSFRGRVGQNTEAFF. The CDR3, as DNA: TGTGCCAGCAGCTTCAGGGGGCGCGTTGGTCAGAACACTGAAGCTTTCTTT.